One sample yielded the 21 T cell receptor beta chains listed below, sequenced in a study of T cell responses to AZD1222 COVID-19 vaccine. Profiled with immunoSEQ multiplex PCR; TCRdb holds only in-frame clones, not every one. This table has 100,000 or so clones, more than 70% appearing once. The source was peripheral blood, collected on day 0 of AZD1222 vaccination. The receptors were sampled from an adult in good health.

This rearrangement joins TRBV9 to TRBJ2-1; 7 nucleotides line up with TRBD2. Germline CDR1 and CDR2: SGDLS and YYNGEE. The J segment lost 6 bases and the V segment lost 0 bases, leaving 6 bases of the junction unmatched. This CDR3 is 15 amino acids long. The CDR3 protein is CASSVGVAGPNEQFF. CDR3 DNA sequence: TGTGCCAGCAGCGTAGGGGTAGCGGGCCCCAATGAGCAGTTCTTC.

The chain carries TRBV19 and TRBJ1-1; D is perhaps TRBD1 (6 bases). The length of the CDR3 is 15 residues. Germline CDR1 and CDR2: LNHDA and SQIVND (reference sequence). Trimming shortened V by 6 bases and J by 1 base, and 15 bases separated the two germline ends. This chain's CDR3 is CASRHPGGSNTEAFF. Here the CDR3 DNA reads TGTGCCAGTAGACACCCCGGGGGCTCGAACACTGAAGCTTTCTTT.

V usage is TRBV3-1 (or the pseudogene TRBV3-2) and J usage is TRBJ2-1; no firm D call. Trimming pared 8 bases from V and 4 bases from J, leaving 3 bases between. This CDR3 is 10 amino acids long. Germline assignment: CDR1 LGHDT and CDR2 YNNKEL (reference sequence). The DNA of the CDR3 is TGTGCCAGCGGGTACAATGAGCAGTTCTTC. Translated: CASGYNEQFF.

This sequence joins TRBV7-2 and TRBJ2-5; TRBD1 might be the D (6 bases). Looked up from germline, CDR1 is SGHTA and CDR2 is FQGNSA. V dropped 5 bases and J dropped 7 bases, with 14 bases sitting between them. This CDR3 comprises 13 residues. This chain's CDR3 is CASSEQGYGTQYF. The CDR3 DNA reads as TGTGCCAGCAGCGAACAGGGATATGGGACCCAGTACTTC.

V and J are TRBV7-9 and TRBJ1-4; 7 bases are shared with TRBD1. Germline CDR1 reads SEHNR; CDR2 reads FQNEAQ (reference sequence). Germline trimming cut 1 base from V and 3 bases from J; bases unmatched to any gene: 2. CDR3 size: 15 residues. The CDR3 is CASSLVQGPNEKLFF. The DNA of the CDR3 is TGTGCCAGCAGCTTAGTACAGGGGCCTAATGAAAAACTGTTTTTT.

The gene calls are TRBV19 and TRBJ2-7; 10 bases agree with TRBD1. Germline assignment: CDR1 LNHDA and CDR2 SQIVND (reference sequence). V gave up 5 bases and J gave up 2 bases; unmatched junction bases: 6. The CDR3 contains 15 residues. The chain's CDR3 is CASSAPGTGAYEQYF. The CDR3 coding sequence is TGTGCCAGTAGTGCCCCCGGGACAGGGGCCTACGAGCAGTACTTC.

The chain uses TRBV10-1 and TRBJ2-7; tentatively, D is TRBD2 (6 bases). CDR1 is WNHNN, CDR2 SYGVQD, per germline (reference sequence). The V end was cut by 2 bases, the J end by 3 bases, with 8 bases between. The CDR3 has 13 residues. The CDR3 region has the DNA TGCGCCAGCAGTGAGATCGGGGGCTACGAGCAGTACTTC. Encoded protein: CASSEIGGYEQYF.

The J gene is TRBJ1-2, the V gene TRBV14; D remains ambiguous. The germline CDR1 and CDR2 sequences are SGHDN and FVKESK. This CDR3 is built from 14 residues. Trimming shortened V by 1 base and J by 8 bases, and 14 bases separated the two germline ends. DNA of the CDR3: TGTGCCAGCAGCCAAGGACTCCCCCGGAGGGGCTACACCTTC. Translated: CASSQGLPRRGYTF. Drawing the rest from reference TRBV14 and TRBJ1-2, the complete variable domain is EAGVTQFPSHSVIEKGQTVTLRCDPISGHDNLYWYRRVMGKEIKFLLHFVKESKQDESGMPNNRFLAERTGGTYSTLKVQPAELEDSGVYFCASSQGLPRRGYTFGSGTRLTVV.

The rearrangement links TRBV6-5 to TRBJ2-1, with D maybe TRBD1 (6 bases). V was clipped by 2 bases and J by 10 bases, with 15 bases between them. Germline loops: CDR1 MNHEY, CDR2 SVGAGI. The CDR3 is 14 amino acids. Here the CDR3 reads CASSYPYRDTEQFF. Written as DNA, the CDR3 is TGTGCCAGCAGTTACCCGTACCGGGACACAGAGCAGTTCTTC.

The chain uses TRBV3-1 (or the pseudogene TRBV3-2) and TRBJ1-6; D might be TRBD1 (6 bases). V was pared by 0 bases and J by 10 bases, with 16 bases between. The germline gives CDR1 LGHDT, CDR2 YNNKEL (reference sequence). This CDR3 contains 16 residues. CDR3 nucleotides: TGTGCCAGCAGCCAAGATCTCCCGGGGGCGGGATCACCCCTCCACTTT. As protein: CASSQDLPGAGSPLHF.

The rearrangement joins TRBV7-8 to TRBJ1-2; D not resolved. Germline CDR1 SGHVS, CDR2 FQNEAQ. V was clipped by 4 bases and J by 4 bases, with 16 bases between them. The CDR3 covers 15 residues. The CDR3 protein is CASSSEARRRYGYTF. DNA for the CDR3: TGTGCCAGCAGCTCCGAAGCCAGGCGGCGCTATGGCTACACCTTC. Drawing the rest from reference TRBV7-8 and TRBJ1-2, the complete variable domain is GAGVSQSPRYKVAKRGQDVALRCDPISGHVSLFWYQQALGQGPEFLTYFQNEAQLDKSGLPSDRFFAERPEGSVSTLKIQRTQQEDSAVYLCASSSEARRRYGYTFGSGTRLTVV.

The chain's CDR3 is CASSLAAGSYTEAFF. The DNA of the CDR3 is TGTGCCAGCAGCCTAGCCGCCGGGTCCTACACTGAAGCTTTCTTT. The chain recombines TRBV28 with TRBJ1-1; D call uncertain. V lost 6 bases and J lost 3, with 17 bases in between. Germline CDR1 reads MDHEN; CDR2 reads SYDVKM. The CDR3 spans 15 residues.

The gene calls are TRBV4-2 and TRBJ2-3; D might be TRBD1 or TRBD2, each matching 5 bases. The CDR3 length is 17 residues. V lost 4 bases, J lost 2 bases, and 19 bases lay in between. The V gene's germline CDR1 is LGHNA and CDR2 YNFKEQ. DNA for the CDR3: TGTGCCAGCAGCCGTATACCGGGACCACGATCCACAGATACGCAGTATTTT. This encodes CASSRIPGPRSTDTQYF.

This clone was observed once. The CDR3 DNA reads TGTGCCAGCAGCCCCAGTTTACAGGGGGTCCGCAATCAGCCCCAGCATTTT. Its translation is CASSPSLQGVRNQPQHF. This chain connects TRBV11-2 to TRBJ1-5; 8 bases are a match to TRBD1. Losses at the gene ends were 5 bases for V and 2 bases for J; bases not matched to a gene: 11. The CDR3 sequence is 17 residues long. CDR1 is SGHAT and CDR2 is FQNNGV in the germline V gene.

The V gene is TRBV5-1, the J gene TRBJ2-7; D is undetermined. The CDR3 runs 14 residues. Trimming stripped 0 bases from V and 2 bases from J, with 9 bases between. The germline CDR1 and CDR2 sequences are SGHRS and YFSETQ. For the CDR3, the DNA is TGCGCCAGCAGCTTGGGGGCCCCAACCTACGAGCAGTACTTC. Its translation: CASSLGAPTYEQYF.

The J gene is TRBJ2-1, the V gene TRBV28; 9 bases match TRBD2. Unmatched junction bases numbered 21, after V lost 6 bases and J lost 12 bases. Germline V gives CDR1 MDHEN, CDR2 SYDVKM. The CDR3 totals 17 residues. CDR3 coding DNA: TGTGCCAGCAGCACCACTATAGCGGGAGAATCCCCGCCTTGGCAGTTCTTC. Translated: CASSTTIAGESPPWQFF.

The rearrangement uses TRBV5-4 and TRBJ2-1, with D uncertain. The germline V and J ends were trimmed by 0 bases and 3 bases, with 4 bases remaining between them. This CDR3 comprises 13 residues. Germline loops: CDR1 SGHNT, CDR2 YYREEE (reference sequence). The CDR3 loop reads CASSLAVYNEQFF. The CDR3 DNA follows: TGTGCCAGCAGCTTGGCGGTCTACAATGAGCAGTTCTTC.

The chain links TRBV3-1 (or the pseudogene TRBV3-2) to TRBJ1-1; D may be TRBD1 (5 bases). Trimming took 1 base from V and 1 from J, leaving 10 bases between them. The germline CDR1 and CDR2 sequences are LGHDT and YNNKEL (reference sequence). The CDR3 sequence is 15 residues long. This CDR3 is CASSQGQSWNTEAFF. The CDR3 bases are TGTGCCAGCAGCCAAGGACAGTCGTGGAACACTGAAGCTTTCTTT.

The CDR3 is CASSRTWRGAVADTQYF. The CDR3 DNA is TGTGCCAGCAGCCGTACCTGGAGGGGGGCAGTCGCAGATACGCAGTATTTT. The V and J genes are TRBV7-6 and TRBJ2-3; either TRBD1 or TRBD2 may supply D (6 bases each). CDR1 and CDR2 from the germline V gene are SGHVS and FNYEAQ. CDR3 size: 17 residues. Trimming cost V 5 bases and J 4 bases, with 22 bases left between them.

The chain joins TRBV9 to TRBJ2-3; 9 positions match TRBD2. V lost 0 bases to trimming and J lost 1 base; unmatched junction nucleotides: 0. Germline lookup yields CDR1 SGDLS and CDR2 YYNGEE. The CDR3 loop spans 15 amino acids. CDR3 loop: CASSVVAGGTDTQYF. CDR3 bases: TGTGCCAGCAGCGTAGTAGCGGGAGGCACAGATACGCAGTATTTT. Based on the CDR3 plus reference TRBV9 and TRBJ2-3, the full variable domain is DSGVTQTPKHLITATGQRVTLRCSPRSGDLSVYWYQQSLDQGLQFLIQYYNGEERAKGNILERFSAQQFPDLHSELNLSSLELGDSALYFCASSVVAGGTDTQYFGPGTRLTVL.

This sequence joins TRBV28 and TRBJ1-3; D might be TRBD1 (5 bases). V dropped 8 bases and J dropped 4 bases, with 21 bases sitting between them. Germline CDR1 MDHEN, CDR2 SYDVKM. This CDR3 spans 16 amino acids. The CDR3 protein is CASAPPGGAIGNTIYF. CDR3 sequence (DNA): TGTGCCAGCGCCCCCCCGGGAGGGGCGATCGGAAACACCATATATTTT. The variable domain in full, with the rest retrieved from reference TRBV28 and TRBJ1-3, is DVKVTQSSRYLVKRTGEKVFLECVQDMDHENMFWYRQDPGLGLRLIYFSYDVKMKEKGDIPEGYSVSREKKERFSLILESASTNQTSMYLCASAPPGGAIGNTIYFGEGSWLTVV.